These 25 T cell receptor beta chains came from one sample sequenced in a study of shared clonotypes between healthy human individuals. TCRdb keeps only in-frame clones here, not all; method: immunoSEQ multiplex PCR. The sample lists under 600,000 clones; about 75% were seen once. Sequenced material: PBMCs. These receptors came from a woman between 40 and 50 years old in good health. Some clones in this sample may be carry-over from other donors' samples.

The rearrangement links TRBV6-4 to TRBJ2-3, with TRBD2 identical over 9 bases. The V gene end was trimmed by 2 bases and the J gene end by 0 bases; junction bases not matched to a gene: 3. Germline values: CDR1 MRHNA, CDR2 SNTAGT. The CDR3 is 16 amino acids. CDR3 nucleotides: TGTGCCAGCAGTGACGTCACTAGCGGGAGCACAGATACGCAGTATTTT. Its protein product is CASSDVTSGSTDTQYF.

The CDR3 here is CAWSPLGLGQPQHF. The CDR3 region has the DNA TGTGCCTGGAGTCCCCTGGGGCTCGGTCAGCCCCAGCATTTT. The chain recombines TRBV30 with TRBJ1-5; TRBD1 might be the D (5 bases). Germline loops: CDR1 GTSNPN, CDR2 SVGIG (reference sequence). With 2 bases removed from V and 6 bases from J, the gap between germline ends came to 14 bases. The CDR3 extends over 14 amino acids.

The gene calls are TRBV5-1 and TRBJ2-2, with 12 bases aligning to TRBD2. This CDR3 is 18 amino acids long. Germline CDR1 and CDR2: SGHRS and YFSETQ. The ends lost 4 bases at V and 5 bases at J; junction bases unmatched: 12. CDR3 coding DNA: TGCGCCAGCAGCCCGCGGACTAGCGGGACGGGAGGGACCGGGGAGCTGTTTTTT. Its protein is CASSPRTSGTGGTGELFF.

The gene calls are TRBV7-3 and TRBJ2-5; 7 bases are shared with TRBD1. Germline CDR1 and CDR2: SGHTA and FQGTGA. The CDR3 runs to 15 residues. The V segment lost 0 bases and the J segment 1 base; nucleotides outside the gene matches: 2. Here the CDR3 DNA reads TGTGCCAGCAGCTTAACCGACAGGGCCCAAGAGACCCAGTACTTC. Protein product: CASSLTDRAQETQYF.

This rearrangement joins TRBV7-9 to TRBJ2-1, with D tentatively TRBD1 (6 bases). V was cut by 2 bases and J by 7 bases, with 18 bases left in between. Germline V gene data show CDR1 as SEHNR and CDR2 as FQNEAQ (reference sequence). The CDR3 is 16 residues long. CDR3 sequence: CASSLRPGRQDNEQFF. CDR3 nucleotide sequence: TGTGCCAGCAGCTTAAGACCAGGGCGACAGGATAATGAGCAGTTCTTC. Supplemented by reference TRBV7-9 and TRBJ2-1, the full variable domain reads DTGVSQNPRHKITKRGQNVTFRCDPISEHNRLYWYRQTLGQGPEFLTYFQNEAQLEKSRLLSDRFSAERPKGSFSTLEIQRTEQGDSAMYLCASSLRPGRQDNEQFFGPGTRLTVL.

The CDR3 protein is CASSLAEDQPQHF. DNA for the CDR3: TGTGCCAGCAGCTTGGCCGAGGATCAGCCCCAGCATTTT. V gene TRBV5-5 combines with J gene TRBJ1-5; D is unresolved. The CDR3 is 13 amino acids. Germline-derived CDR1 and CDR2 are SGHKS and YYEKEE (reference sequence). Deletions cut 0 bases from V and 5 bases from J, with 6 bases between.

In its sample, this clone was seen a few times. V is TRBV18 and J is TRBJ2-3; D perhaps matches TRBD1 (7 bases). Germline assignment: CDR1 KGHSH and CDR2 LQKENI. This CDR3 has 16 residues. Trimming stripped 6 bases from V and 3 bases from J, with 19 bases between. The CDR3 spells CASSHGRTGLTDTQYF. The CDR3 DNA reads TGTGCCAGCTCCCACGGCCGGACAGGACTAACAGATACGCAGTATTTT.

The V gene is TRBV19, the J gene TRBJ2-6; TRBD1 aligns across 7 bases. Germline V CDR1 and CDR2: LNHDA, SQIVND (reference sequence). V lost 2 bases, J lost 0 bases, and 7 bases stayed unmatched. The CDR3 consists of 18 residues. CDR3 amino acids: CASSILPGQISGANVLTF. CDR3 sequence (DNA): TGTGCCAGTAGTATACTACCGGGACAGATCTCTGGGGCCAACGTCCTGACTTTC.

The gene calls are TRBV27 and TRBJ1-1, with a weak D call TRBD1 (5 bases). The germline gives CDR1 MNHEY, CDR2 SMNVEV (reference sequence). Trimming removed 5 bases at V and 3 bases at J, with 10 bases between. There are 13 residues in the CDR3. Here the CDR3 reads CASSLLRDTEAFF. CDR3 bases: TGTGCCAGCAGTCTCCTCAGGGACACTGAAGCTTTCTTT.

In DNA, the CDR3 is TGTGCCAGCACAAGGTCAAGCTCCTACAATGAGCAGTTCTTC. This gives the protein CASTRSSSYNEQFF. The J gene is TRBJ2-1, the V gene TRBV7-9; D gene uncertain. Germline V gene lookup returns CDR1 SEHNR and CDR2 FQNEAQ (reference sequence). Trimming cost V 7 bases and J 0 bases, with 10 bases left between them. The CDR3 covers 14 residues.

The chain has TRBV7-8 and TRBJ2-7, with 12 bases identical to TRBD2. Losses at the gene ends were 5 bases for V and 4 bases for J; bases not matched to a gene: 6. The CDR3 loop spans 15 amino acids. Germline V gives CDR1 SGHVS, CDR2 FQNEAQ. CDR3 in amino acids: CASSQTLAGGYEQYF. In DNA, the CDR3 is TGTGCCAGCAGCCAGACCCTAGCGGGAGGGTACGAGCAGTACTTC.

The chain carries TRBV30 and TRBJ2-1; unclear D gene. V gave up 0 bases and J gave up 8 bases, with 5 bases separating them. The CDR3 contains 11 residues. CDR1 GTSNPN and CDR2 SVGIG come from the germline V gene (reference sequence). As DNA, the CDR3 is TGTGCCTGGAGTGTACCCCATGAGCAGTTCTTC. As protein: CAWSVPHEQFF.

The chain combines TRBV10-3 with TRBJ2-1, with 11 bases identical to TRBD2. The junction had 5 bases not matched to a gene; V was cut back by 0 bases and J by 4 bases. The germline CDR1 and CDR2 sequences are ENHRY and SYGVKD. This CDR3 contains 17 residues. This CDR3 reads CAISESTSGKVYNEQFF. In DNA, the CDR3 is TGTGCCATCAGTGAGTCGACTAGCGGGAAGGTTTACAATGAGCAGTTCTTC.

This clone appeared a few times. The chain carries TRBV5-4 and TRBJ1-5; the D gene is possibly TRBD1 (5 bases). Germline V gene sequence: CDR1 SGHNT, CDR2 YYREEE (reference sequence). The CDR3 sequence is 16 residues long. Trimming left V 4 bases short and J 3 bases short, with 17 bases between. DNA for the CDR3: TGTGCCAGCAGCCTCGGAAGCGGCAGGGTCAATCAGCCCCAGCATTTT. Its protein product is CASSLGSGRVNQPQHF.

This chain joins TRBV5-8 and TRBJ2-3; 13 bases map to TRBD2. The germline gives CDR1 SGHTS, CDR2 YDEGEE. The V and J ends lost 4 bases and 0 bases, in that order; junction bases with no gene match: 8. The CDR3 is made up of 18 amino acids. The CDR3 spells CASSLGLAGIASTDTQYF. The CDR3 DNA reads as TGTGCCAGCAGCCTGGGACTAGCGGGAATAGCTAGCACAGATACGCAGTATTTT.

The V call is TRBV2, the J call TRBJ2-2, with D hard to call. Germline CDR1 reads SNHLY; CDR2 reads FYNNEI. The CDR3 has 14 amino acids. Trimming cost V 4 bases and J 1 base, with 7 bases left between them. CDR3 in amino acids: CASSVERNTGELFF. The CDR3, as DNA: TGTGCCAGCAGTGTCGAGCGGAACACCGGGGAGCTGTTTTTT.

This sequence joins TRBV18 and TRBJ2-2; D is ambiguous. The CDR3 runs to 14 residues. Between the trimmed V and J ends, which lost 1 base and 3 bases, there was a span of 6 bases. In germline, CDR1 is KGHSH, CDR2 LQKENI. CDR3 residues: CASSPQVDTGELFF. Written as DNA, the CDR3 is TGTGCCAGCTCACCACAGGTGGACACCGGGGAGCTGTTTTTT. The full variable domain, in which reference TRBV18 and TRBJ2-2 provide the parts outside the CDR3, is NAGVMQNPRHLVRRRGQEARLRCSPMKGHSHVYWYRQLPEEGLKFMVYLQKENIIDESGMPKERFSAEFPKEGPSILRIQQVVRGDSAAYFCASSPQVDTGELFFGEGSRLTVL.

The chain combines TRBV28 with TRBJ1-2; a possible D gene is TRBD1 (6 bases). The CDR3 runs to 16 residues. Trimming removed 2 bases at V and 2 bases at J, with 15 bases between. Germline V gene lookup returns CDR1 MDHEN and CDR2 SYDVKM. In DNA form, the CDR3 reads TGTGCCAGCAGTTTACCCATCGGACAGCGGAACTATGGCTACACCTTC. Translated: CASSLPIGQRNYGYTF.

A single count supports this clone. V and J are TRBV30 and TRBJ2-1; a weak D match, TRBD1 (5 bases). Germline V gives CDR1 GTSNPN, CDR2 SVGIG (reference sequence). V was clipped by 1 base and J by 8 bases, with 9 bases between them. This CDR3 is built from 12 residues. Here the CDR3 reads CAWSARVHEQFF. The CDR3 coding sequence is TGTGCCTGGAGTGCCAGGGTCCATGAGCAGTTCTTC.

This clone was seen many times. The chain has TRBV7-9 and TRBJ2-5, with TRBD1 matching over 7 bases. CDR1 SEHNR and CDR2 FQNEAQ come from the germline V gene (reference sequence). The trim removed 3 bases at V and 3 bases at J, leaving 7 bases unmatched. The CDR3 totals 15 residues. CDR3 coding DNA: TGTGCCAGCAGCTTTCCGGGACAGATAGAAGAGACCCAGTACTTC. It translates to CASSFPGQIEETQYF.

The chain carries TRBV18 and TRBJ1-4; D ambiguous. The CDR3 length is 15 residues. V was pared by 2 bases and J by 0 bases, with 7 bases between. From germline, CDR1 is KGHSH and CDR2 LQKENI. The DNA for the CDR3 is TGTGCCAGCTCACCAGGGCTTGCAACTAATGAAAAACTGTTTTTT. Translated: CASSPGLATNEKLFF.

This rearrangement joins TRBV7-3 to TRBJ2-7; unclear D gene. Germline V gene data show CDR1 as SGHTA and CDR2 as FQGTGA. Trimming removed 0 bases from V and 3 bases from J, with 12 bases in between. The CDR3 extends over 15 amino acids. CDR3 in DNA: TGTGCCAGCAGCTTAACGAACAGCGCCAACTACGAGCAGTACTTC. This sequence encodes CASSLTNSANYEQYF.

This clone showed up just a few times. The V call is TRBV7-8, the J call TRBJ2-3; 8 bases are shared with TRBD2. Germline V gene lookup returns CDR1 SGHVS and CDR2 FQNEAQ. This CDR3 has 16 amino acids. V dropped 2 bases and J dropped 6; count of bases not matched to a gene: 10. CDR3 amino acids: CASSLWGRTSSDTQYF. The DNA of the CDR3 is TGTGCCAGCAGCTTATGGGGGCGGACTAGCTCGGATACGCAGTATTTT.

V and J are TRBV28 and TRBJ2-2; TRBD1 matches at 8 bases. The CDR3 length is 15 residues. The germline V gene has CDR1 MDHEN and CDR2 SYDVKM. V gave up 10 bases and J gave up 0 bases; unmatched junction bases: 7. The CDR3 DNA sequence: TGTGCCACAGGACAGGGAGGATCGAACACCGGGGAGCTGTTTTTT. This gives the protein CATGQGGSNTGELFF.

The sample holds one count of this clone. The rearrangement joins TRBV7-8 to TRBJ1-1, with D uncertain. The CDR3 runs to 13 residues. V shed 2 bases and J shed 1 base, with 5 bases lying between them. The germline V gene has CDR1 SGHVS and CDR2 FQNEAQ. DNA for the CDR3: TGTGCCAGCAGCTTAACCCAGAACACTGAAGCTTTCTTT. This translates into CASSLTQNTEAFF.